This T cell receptor (beta chain) was obtained from a study of T cells in Graves' hyperthyroidism and ophthalmopathy. As to this clonotype: Its matching antigen is unknown. A read error may explain this, as a much larger clone is one base away.

CDR1 and CDR2 (germline): ENHRY, SYGVKD. This CDR3 has 15 amino acids. Study-wide points: Most thyroid clonotypes expanded above 0.001 were also detected in blood.

It was RNA transcripts that yielded the amplified TCR beta CDR3 regions. Using the HTBI primer set, a first-round RT-PCR was run on the TCR CDR3. TCRdb analysed the multiplex PCR reads with MiXCR anew, one entry per CDR3 protein. The data show more than 55,000 distinct CDR3 sequences, 53% seen once. The specimen was blood. The chain has TRBV10-3 and TRBJ2-5; 9 nucleotides align to TRBD1. The source of this sequence is an older woman with Graves' ophthalmopathy. Here the CDR3 reads CGISEYTGGWETQYF. CDR3 bases: TGTGGCATCAGTGAGTACACAGGGGGCTGGGAGACCCAGTACTTC.